This note documents a single TCR beta chain sequence. Antigen specificity is unknown. This entry is derived from a study of T cell repertoires in cytomegalovirus infection. The study's findings and limits: Dominating the ex vivo response were HLA-C-restricted CMV-specific TCR beta clonotypes.

TCRdb itself ran the reads through MiXCR, one entry per CDR3 protein. In the table there are some 600,000 distinct CDR3 sequences, approximately 24% of which are singletons. This sequence originates from a human donor in good health (CMV status not recorded). Some clones in this sample may be carry-over from other donors' samples. The specimen sequenced was CD8+ T cells from PBMCs.

The CDR3 here is CASTEEWTTICEQYF. CDR3 DNA sequence: TGTGCCAGCACCGAAGAGTGGACGACTATCTGCGAGCAGTACTTC. The gene calls are TRBV6-6 and TRBJ2-7, with D perhaps matching TRBD2 (5 bases). This CDR3 has 15 residues. Trimming stripped 7 bases from V and 6 bases from J, with 22 bases between. Germline CDR1 is MNHNY and CDR2 is SVGAGI (reference sequence).